This T cell receptor beta chain comes out of a study of regulatory dendritic cells for organ transplantation. CDR1 is MGHRA and CDR2 is YSYEKL in the germline V gene. This CDR3 has 14 residues. With 5 bases removed from V and 0 bases from J, the gap between germline ends came to 8 bases. Only in-frame clones appear in the TCRdb table, and some are missing; sequencing was by immunoSEQ multiplex PCR. The sample consists of 30,000 to 45,000 clones, about nine tenths of them appearing once. Sequenced sample: naive CD8+ T cells from blood. As to subset: CD45RA+ naive T cells. The chain links TRBV4-1 to TRBJ2-1; a weak D match, TRBD1 (5 bases). The clonotype originates from a human donor in good health. The CDR3 loop reads CASSSDSSYNEQFF. The CDR3 nucleotides read TGCGCCAGCAGCTCCGACAGCTCCTACAATGAGCAGTTCTTC.